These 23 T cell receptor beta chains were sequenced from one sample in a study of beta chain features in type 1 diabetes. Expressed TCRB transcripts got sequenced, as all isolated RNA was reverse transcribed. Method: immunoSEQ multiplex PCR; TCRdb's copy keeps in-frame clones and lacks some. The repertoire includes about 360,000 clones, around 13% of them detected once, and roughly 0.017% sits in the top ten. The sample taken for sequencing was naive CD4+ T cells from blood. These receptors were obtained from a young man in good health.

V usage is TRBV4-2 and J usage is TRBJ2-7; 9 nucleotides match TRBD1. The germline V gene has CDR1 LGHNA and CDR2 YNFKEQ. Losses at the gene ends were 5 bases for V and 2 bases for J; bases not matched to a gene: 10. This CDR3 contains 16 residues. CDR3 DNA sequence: TGTGCCAGCAGCAAAAATCCGGGACAGGGAACCTACGAGCAGTACTTC. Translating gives CASSKNPGQGTYEQYF.

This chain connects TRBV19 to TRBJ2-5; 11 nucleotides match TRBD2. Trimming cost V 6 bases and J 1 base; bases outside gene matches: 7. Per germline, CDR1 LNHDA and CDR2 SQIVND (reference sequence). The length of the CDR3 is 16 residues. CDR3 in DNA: TGTGCCAGTAGACGAGGGACTAGCGGTTCCCAAGAGACCCAGTACTTC. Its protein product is CASRRGTSGSQETQYF.

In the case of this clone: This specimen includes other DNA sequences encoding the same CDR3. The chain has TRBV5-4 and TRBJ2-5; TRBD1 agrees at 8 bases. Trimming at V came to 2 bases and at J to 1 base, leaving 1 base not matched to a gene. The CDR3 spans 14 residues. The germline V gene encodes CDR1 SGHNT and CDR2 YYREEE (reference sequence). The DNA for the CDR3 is TGTGCCAGCAGCTTCGGACAGGGCCAAGAGACCCAGTACTTC. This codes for CASSFGQGQETQYF. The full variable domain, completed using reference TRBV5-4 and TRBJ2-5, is ETGVTQSPTHLIKTRGQQVTLRCSSQSGHNTVSWYQQALGQGPQFIFQYYREEENGRGNFPPRFSGLQFPNYSSELNVNALELDDSALYLCASSFGQGQETQYFGPGTRLLVL.

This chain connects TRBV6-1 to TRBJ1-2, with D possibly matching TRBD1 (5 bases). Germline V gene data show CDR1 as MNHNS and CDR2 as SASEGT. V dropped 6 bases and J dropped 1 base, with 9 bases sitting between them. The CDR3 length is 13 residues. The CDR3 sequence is CASREQVNYGYTF. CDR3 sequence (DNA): TGTGCCAGCAGGGAACAGGTTAACTATGGCTACACCTTC.

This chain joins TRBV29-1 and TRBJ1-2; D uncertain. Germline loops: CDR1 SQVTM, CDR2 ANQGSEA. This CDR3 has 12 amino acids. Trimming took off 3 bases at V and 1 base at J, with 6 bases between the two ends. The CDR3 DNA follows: TGCAGCGTTGATCAGAATAACTATGGCTACACCTTC. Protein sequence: CSVDQNNYGYTF. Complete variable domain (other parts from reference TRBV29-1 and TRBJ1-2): SAVISQKPSRDICQRGTSLTIQCQVDSQVTMMFWYRQQPGQSLTLIATANQGSEATYESGFVIDKFPISRPNLTFSTLTVSNMSPEDSSIYLCSVDQNNYGYTFGSGTRLTVV.

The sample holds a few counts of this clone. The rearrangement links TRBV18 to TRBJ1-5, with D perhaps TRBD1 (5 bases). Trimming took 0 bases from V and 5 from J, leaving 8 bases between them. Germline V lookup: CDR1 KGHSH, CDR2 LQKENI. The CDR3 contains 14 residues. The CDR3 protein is CASSPPRVDQPQHF. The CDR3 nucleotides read TGTGCCAGCTCACCACCCAGGGTGGATCAGCCCCAGCATTTT.

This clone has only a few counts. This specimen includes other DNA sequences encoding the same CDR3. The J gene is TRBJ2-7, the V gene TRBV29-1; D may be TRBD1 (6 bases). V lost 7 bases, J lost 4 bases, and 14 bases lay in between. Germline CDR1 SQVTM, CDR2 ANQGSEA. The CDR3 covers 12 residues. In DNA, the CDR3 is TGCAGCGCTCTACAGGGATCTTACGAGCAGTACTTC. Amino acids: CSALQGSYEQYF.

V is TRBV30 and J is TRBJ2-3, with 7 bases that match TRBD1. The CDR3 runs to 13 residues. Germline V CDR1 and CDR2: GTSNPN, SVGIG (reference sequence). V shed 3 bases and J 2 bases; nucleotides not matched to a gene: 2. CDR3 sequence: CAWSDRVTDTQYF. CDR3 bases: TGTGCCTGGAGCGACAGGGTCACAGATACGCAGTATTTT.

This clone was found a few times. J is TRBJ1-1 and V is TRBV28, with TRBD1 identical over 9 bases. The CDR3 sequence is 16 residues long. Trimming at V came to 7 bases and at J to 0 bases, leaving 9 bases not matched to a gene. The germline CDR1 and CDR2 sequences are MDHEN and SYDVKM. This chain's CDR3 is CASTSVGQGLNTEAFF. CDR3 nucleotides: TGTGCCAGCACGTCGGTAGGACAGGGGCTGAACACTGAAGCTTTCTTT. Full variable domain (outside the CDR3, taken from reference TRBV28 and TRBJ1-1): DVKVTQSSRYLVKRTGEKVFLECVQDMDHENMFWYRQDPGLGLRLIYFSYDVKMKEKGDIPEGYSVSREKKERFSLILESASTNQTSMYLCASTSVGQGLNTEAFFGQGTRLTVV.

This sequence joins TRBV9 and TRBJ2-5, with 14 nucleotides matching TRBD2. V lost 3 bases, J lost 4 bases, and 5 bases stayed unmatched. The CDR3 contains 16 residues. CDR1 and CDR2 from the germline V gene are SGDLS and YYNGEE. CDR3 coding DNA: TGTGCCAGCAGCGACCCAGGGACTAGCGGGGGAGAGACCCAGTACTTC. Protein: CASSDPGTSGGETQYF. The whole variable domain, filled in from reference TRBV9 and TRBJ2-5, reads DSGVTQTPKHLITATGQRVTLRCSPRSGDLSVYWYQQSLDQGLQFLIQYYNGEERAKGNILERFSAQQFPDLHSELNLSSLELGDSALYFCASSDPGTSGGETQYFGPGTRLLVL.

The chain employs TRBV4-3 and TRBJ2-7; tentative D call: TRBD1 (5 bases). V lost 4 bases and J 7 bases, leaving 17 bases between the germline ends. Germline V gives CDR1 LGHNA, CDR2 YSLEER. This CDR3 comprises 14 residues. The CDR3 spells CASSLYLQAGEQYF. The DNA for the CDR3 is TGCGCCAGCAGCCTCTACCTACAGGCTGGTGAGCAGTACTTC.

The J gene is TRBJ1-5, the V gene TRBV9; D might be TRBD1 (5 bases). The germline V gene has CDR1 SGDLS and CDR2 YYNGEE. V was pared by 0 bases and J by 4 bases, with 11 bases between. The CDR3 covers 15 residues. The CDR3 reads CASSVGDSKNQPQHF. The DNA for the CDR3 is TGTGCCAGCAGCGTAGGTGACAGCAAGAATCAGCCCCAGCATTTT.

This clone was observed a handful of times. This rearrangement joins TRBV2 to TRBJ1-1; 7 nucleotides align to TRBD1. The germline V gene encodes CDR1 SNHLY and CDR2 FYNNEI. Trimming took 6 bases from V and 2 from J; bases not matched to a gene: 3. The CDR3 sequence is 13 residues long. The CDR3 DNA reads TGTGCCAGCAGGGCAGGGGGAAACACTGAAGCTTTCTTT. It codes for CASRAGGNTEAFF.

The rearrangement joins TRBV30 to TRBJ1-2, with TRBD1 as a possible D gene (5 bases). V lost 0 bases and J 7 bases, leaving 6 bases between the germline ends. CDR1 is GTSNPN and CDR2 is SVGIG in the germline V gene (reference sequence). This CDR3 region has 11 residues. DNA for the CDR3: TGTGCCTGGAGTGTAGGGGTTGGCTACACCTTC. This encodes CAWSVGVGYTF. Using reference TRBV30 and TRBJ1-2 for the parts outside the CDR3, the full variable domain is SQTIHQWPATLVQPVGSPLSLECTVEGTSNPNLYWYRQAAGRGLQLLFYSVGIGQISSEVPQNLSASRPQDRQFILSSKKLLLSDSGFYLCAWSVGVGYTFGSGTRLTVV.

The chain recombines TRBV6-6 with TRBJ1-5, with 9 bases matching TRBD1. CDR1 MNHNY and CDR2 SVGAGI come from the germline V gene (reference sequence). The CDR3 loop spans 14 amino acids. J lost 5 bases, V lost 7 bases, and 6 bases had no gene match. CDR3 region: CASIRRQGDQPQHF. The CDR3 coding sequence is TGTGCCAGCATCCGTAGACAGGGGGATCAGCCCCAGCATTTT.

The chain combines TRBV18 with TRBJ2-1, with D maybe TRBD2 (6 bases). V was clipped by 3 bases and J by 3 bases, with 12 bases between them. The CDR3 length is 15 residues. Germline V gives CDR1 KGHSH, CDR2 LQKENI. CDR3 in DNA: TGTGCCAGCTCACCCCCGGGGGACCACTACAATGAGCAGTTCTTC. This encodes CASSPPGDHYNEQFF.

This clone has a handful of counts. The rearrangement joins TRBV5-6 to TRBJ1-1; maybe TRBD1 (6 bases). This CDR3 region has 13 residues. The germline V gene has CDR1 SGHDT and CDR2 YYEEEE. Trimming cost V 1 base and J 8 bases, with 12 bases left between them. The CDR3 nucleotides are TGTGCCAGCAGCTTGCCCCAGGGGCGGGAAGCTTTCTTT. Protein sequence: CASSLPQGREAFF. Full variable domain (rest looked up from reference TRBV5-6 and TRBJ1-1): DAGVTQSPTHLIKTRGQQVTLRCSPKSGHDTVSWYQQALGQGPQFIFQYYEEEERQRGNFPDRFSGHQFPNYSSELNVNALLLGDSALYLCASSLPQGREAFFGQGTRLTVV.

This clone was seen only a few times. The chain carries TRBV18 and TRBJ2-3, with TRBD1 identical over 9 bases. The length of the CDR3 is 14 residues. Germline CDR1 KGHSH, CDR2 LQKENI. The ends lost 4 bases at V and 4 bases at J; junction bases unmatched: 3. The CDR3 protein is CASSRDRDADTQYF. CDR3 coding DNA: TGTGCCAGCTCACGGGACAGGGACGCAGATACGCAGTATTTT.

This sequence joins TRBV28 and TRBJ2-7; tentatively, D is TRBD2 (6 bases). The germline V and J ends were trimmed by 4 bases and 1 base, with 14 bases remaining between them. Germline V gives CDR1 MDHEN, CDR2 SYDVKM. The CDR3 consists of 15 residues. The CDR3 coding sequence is TGTGCCAGCAGTTCCTTAACGGGGGTATCCTACGAGCAGTACTTC. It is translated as CASSSLTGVSYEQYF.

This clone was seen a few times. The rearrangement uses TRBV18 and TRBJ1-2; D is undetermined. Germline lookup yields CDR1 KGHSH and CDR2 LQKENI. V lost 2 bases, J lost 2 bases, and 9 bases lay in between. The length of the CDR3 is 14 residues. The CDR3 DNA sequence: TGTGCCAGCTCACCAATGGTTGCGAACTATGGCTACACCTTC. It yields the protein CASSPMVANYGYTF.

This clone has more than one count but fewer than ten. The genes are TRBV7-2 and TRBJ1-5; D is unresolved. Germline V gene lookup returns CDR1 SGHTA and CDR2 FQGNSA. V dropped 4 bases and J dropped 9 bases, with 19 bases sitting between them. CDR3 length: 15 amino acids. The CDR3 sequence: CASSSVGSSEGPQHF. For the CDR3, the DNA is TGTGCCAGCAGCTCGGTGGGATCTAGCGAGGGGCCCCAGCATTTT. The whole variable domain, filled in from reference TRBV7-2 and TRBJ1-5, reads GAGVSQSPSNKVTEKGKDVELRCDPISGHTALYWYRQSLGQGLEFLIYFQGNSAPDKSGLPSDRFSAERTGGSVSTLTIQRTQQEDSAVYLCASSSVGSSEGPQHFGDGTRLSIL.

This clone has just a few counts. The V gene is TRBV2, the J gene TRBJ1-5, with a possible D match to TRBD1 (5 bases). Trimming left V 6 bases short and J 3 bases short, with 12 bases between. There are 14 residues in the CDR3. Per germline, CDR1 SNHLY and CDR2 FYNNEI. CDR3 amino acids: CASSVQGFNQPQHF. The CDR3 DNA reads TGTGCCAGCAGCGTTCAGGGTTTCAATCAGCCCCAGCATTTT.

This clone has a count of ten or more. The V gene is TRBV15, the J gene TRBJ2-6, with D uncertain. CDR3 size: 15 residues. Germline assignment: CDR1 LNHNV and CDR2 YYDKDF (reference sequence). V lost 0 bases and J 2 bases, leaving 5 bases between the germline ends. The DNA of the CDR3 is TGTGCCACCAGCAGAGATCCAGCTGGGGCCAACGTCCTGACTTTC. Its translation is CATSRDPAGANVLTF.